These 13 T cell receptor beta chains originate from one sample sequenced in a study of type 1 and type 2 diabetes patients (dated by TCRdb to about 2016). The instrument was an Illumina MiSeq. TCRbeta CDR3 amplification used genomic DNA from the sorted T cell subsets as template. The TCRbeta CDR3 region was amplified by multiplex PCR using 30 forward and 13 reverse primers. TCRdb reprocessed the public reads (quality trimming at Q25 with fastp, clone calling with MiXCR) and kept in-frame beta chains. Each entry merges the rows of one CDR3 protein and shows their most common DNA and genes. The sample table contains 270,000 or so distinct CDR3 sequences; only one count was recorded for 45% to 60% of them. Roughly an eighth of the sample comes from the top ten. Material for sequencing was peripheral blood mononuclear cells (PBMCs). These receptors all come from a young man with type 2 diabetes.

A remark on this clonotype: The CDR3 does not close with the conserved phenylalanine or tryptophan, likely indicating a read error. The chain links TRBV28 to TRBJ1-2; the D is unclear. Trimming cost V 2 bases and J 1 base, with 11 bases left between them. The length of the CDR3 is 15 residues. Germline assignment: CDR1 MDHEN and CDR2 SYDVKM. In DNA, the CDR3 is TGTGCCAGCAGTTTACCCTCCGGCAGTAACTATGGCTACACCCTC. Translated: CASSLPSGSNYGYTL.

This chain joins TRBV20-1 and TRBJ2-5, with D possibly matching TRBD2 (6 bases). The V gene lost 5 bases and the J gene lost 6 bases, with 13 bases spanning the gap. Germline V lookup: CDR1 DFQATT, CDR2 SNEGSKA (reference sequence). The CDR3 extends over 12 amino acids. CDR3 in amino acids: CSAPGRDQTQYF. The CDR3 DNA is TGCAGTGCTCCAGGGCGGGACCAGACCCAGTACTTC.

In this sample, this clonotype turned up many times. The genes are TRBV11-2 and TRBJ1-2, with 7 bases identical to TRBD1. Germline trimming cut 6 bases from V and 8 bases from J; bases unmatched to any gene: 9. This CDR3 is 13 amino acids long. CDR1 SGHAT and CDR2 FQNNGV come from the germline V gene. The CDR3 coding sequence is TGTGCCAGCAGTTCCGACAGGGTTGGCGGCTACACCTTC. Encoded protein: CASSSDRVGGYTF. The variable domain in full, completed from reference TRBV11-2 and TRBJ1-2, reads EAGVAQSPRYKIIEKRQSVAFWCNPISGHATLYWYQQILGQGPKLLIQFQNNGVVDDSQLPKDRFSAERLKGVDSTLKIQPAKLEDSAVYLCASSSDRVGGYTFGSGTRLTVV.

This clonotype has only a few counts. The V call is TRBV2, the J call TRBJ1-4; D uncertain. The CDR3 runs 15 residues. Germline values: CDR1 SNHLY, CDR2 FYNNEI. The V and J ends lost 6 bases and 0 bases respectively, with 11 bases between them. CDR3 bases: TGTGCCAGCAGAAAAAACGGAGCAACTAATGAAAAACTGTTTTTT. Encoded protein: CASRKNGATNEKLFF.

V is TRBV2 and J is TRBJ1-1, with 7 bases lining up with TRBD1. Germline assignment: CDR1 SNHLY and CDR2 FYNNEI. V trimming: 2 bases; J trimming: 10 bases; junction bases outside the gene matches: 10. The CDR3 extends over 14 amino acids. CDR3 in amino acids: CASSEPRTGARAFF. CDR3 DNA sequence: TGTGCCAGCAGTGAACCGAGAACAGGGGCTCGAGCTTTCTTT.

This clonotype has ten or more counts. The CDR3 DNA reads as TGTGCCAGTAGGAGGAGGGAGAACACTGAAGCTTTCTTT. Protein product: CASRRRENTEAFF. The chain links TRBV19 to TRBJ1-1; D not resolved. The CDR3 sequence is 13 residues long. Germline CDR1 and CDR2: LNHDA and SQIVND (reference sequence). V was cut by 6 bases and J by 1 base, with 9 bases left in between. Full variable domain (remainder filled in from reference TRBV19 and TRBJ1-1): DGGITQSPKYLFRKEGQNVTLSCEQNLNHDAMYWYRQDPGQGLRLIYYSQIVNDFQKGDIAEGYSVSREKKESFPLTVTSAQKNPTAFYLCASRRRENTEAFFGQGTRLTVV.

The genes are TRBV15 and TRBJ2-1; TRBD2 aligns across 11 bases. The V and J ends lost 5 bases and 4 bases, in that order; junction bases with no gene match: 4. CDR3 size: 15 residues. Germline V CDR1 and CDR2: LNHNV, YYDKDF (reference sequence). DNA of the CDR3: TGTGCCACCAGCGGTGGGACTAGCGGTTACAATGAGCAGTTCTTC. This sequence encodes CATSGGTSGYNEQFF.

To note about this clonotype: One junction end does not reproduce the germline sequence, and a read error may be involved. V is TRBV30 and J is TRBJ2-7; possibly TRBD1 for D (5 bases). CDR3 length: 15 residues. Germline values: CDR1 GTSNPN, CDR2 SVGIG (reference sequence). CDR3 protein: CAWIGSGRAAYERYF. CDR3 in DNA: TGTGCCTGGATTGGCTCAGGGCGCGCCGCCTACGAGCGGTACTTC.

The chain is built from TRBV12-3 or TRBV12-4 and TRBJ2-1; 9 bases line up with TRBD1. Germline trimming cut 6 bases from V and 4 bases from J; bases unmatched to any gene: 13. CDR3 length: 17 residues. This CDR3 reads CASRKTGGGLGYNEQFF. DNA for the CDR3: TGTGCCAGCAGGAAAACAGGGGGCGGTCTGGGGTACAATGAGCAGTTCTTC.

The chain joins TRBV6-2 or TRBV6-3 to TRBJ1-2; 10 bases are shared with TRBD1. CDR1 is MNHEY and CDR2 is SVGEGT in the germline V gene. The CDR3 length is 15 residues. V shed 6 bases, J shed 0 bases, and the junction held 4 bases outside the gene matches. The DNA for the CDR3 is TGTGCCAGCAGAGGGACAGGGGAGGCTAACTATGGCTACACCTTC. Its protein is CASRGTGEANYGYTF.

Only a few counts were recorded for this clonotype. This chain links TRBV7-9 with TRBJ2-7; no definite D call. V lost 1 base, J lost 0 bases, and 4 bases lay in between. There are 13 residues in the CDR3. CDR1 and CDR2 (germline): SEHNR, FQNEAQ (reference sequence). CDR3 coding DNA: TGTGCCAGCAGCTTAGAGGACTCCTACGAGCAGTACTTC. Encoded protein: CASSLEDSYEQYF.

This clonotype occurred once. The chain employs TRBV19 and TRBJ1-6; the match to TRBD1 covers 8 bases. This CDR3 region has 16 residues. V lost 4 bases to trimming and J lost 7 bases; unmatched junction nucleotides: 9. The germline CDR1 and CDR2 sequences are LNHDA and SQIVND (reference sequence). Written as DNA, the CDR3 is TGTGCCAGTAGTACGAGAAGGACAGGGCCCAATTCACCCCTCCACTTT. As protein: CASSTRRTGPNSPLHF.

This clonotype was counted a few times. The chain recombines TRBV19 with TRBJ1-2; tentative D call: TRBD1 (5 bases). The length of the CDR3 is 15 residues. V lost 6 bases to trimming and J lost 2 bases, with 16 bases between them. Germline values: CDR1 LNHDA, CDR2 SQIVND (reference sequence). The CDR3 region has the DNA TGTGCCAGTAGCCTTCCCCTAGGGGCAAACTATGGCTACACCTTC. Its protein is CASSLPLGANYGYTF.